Below are 16 T cell receptor beta chains sequenced from a single sample in a study of blood T cell repertoires in COVID-19. TCRdb keeps only in-frame clones here, not all; method: immunoSEQ multiplex PCR. There are approximately 220,000 clones in the sample; about 87% occur only once, and under 3% lies in the top ten. Sequenced: PBMCs or T cells enriched from blood (not recorded which). The receptors were sampled from a woman aged 25 to 39 who had recovered from COVID-19.

The chain employs TRBV3-1 (or the pseudogene TRBV3-2) and TRBJ1-4; D call uncertain. Trimming cost V 5 bases and J 2 bases, with 12 bases left between them. The CDR3 extends over 15 amino acids. The germline V gene encodes CDR1 LGHDT and CDR2 YNNKEL (reference sequence). Here the CDR3 DNA reads TGTGCCAGCAGCAACACGGGAGGGACTAATGAAAAACTGTTTTTT. It codes for CASSNTGGTNEKLFF.

The CDR3 nucleotides are TGTGCCAGCTCACCCGGGGTTCCCTTTGAAGCTTTCTTT. This translates into CASSPGVPFEAFF. The rearrangement links TRBV18 to TRBJ1-1; D unclear. In germline, CDR1 is KGHSH, CDR2 LQKENI. Trimming cost V 3 bases and J 7 bases, with 12 bases left between them. The CDR3 sequence is 13 residues long. The full variable domain, its missing parts supplied by reference TRBV18 and TRBJ1-1, is NAGVMQNPRHLVRRRGQEARLRCSPMKGHSHVYWYRQLPEEGLKFMVYLQKENIIDESGMPKERFSAEFPKEGPSILRIQQVVRGDSAAYFCASSPGVPFEAFFGQGTRLTVV.

Only one count was recorded for this clone. The chain recombines TRBV7-2 with TRBJ1-6, with a weak D call TRBD1 (5 bases). CDR1 and CDR2 (germline): SGHTA, FQGNSA. The CDR3 contains 15 residues. V lost 6 bases and J 8 bases, leaving 17 bases between the germline ends. The CDR3 loop reads CASSQTGQRDSPLHF. CDR3 DNA: TGTGCCAGCAGTCAAACAGGCCAGAGAGATTCACCCCTCCACTTT.

The genes are TRBV7-3 and TRBJ2-2; 8 nucleotides line up with TRBD1. V was clipped by 9 bases and J by 3 bases; unmatched bases: 6. CDR1 and CDR2 from the germline V gene are SGHTA and FQGTGA. The CDR3 runs to 14 residues. The CDR3 loop reads CASQRTGYTGELFF. The CDR3 DNA reads TGTGCCAGTCAACGGACAGGGTACACCGGGGAGCTGTTTTTT. The variable domain in full, with the rest retrieved from reference TRBV7-3 and TRBJ2-2, is GAGVSQTPSNKVTEKGKYVELRCDPISGHTALYWYRQSLGQGPEFLIYFQGTGAADDSGLPNDRFFAVRPEGSVSTLKIQRTERGDSAVYLCASQRTGYTGELFFGEGSRLTVL.

This sequence joins TRBV2 and TRBJ2-5, with TRBD1 identical over 10 bases. CDR3 length: 15 amino acids. J was trimmed by 4 bases and V by 5 bases; bases with no gene match: 7. Germline CDR1 is SNHLY and CDR2 is FYNNEI. CDR3 DNA: TGTGCCAGCAGTCCGGGACAGGGGAGAGTAGAGACCCAGTACTTC. It is translated as CASSPGQGRVETQYF.

The chain employs TRBV4-3 and TRBJ2-5; D possibly corresponds to TRBD2 (5 bases). The CDR3 runs to 17 residues. CDR1 and CDR2 from the germline V gene are LGHNA and YSLEER. V was cut by 0 bases and J by 5 bases, with 19 bases left in between. The CDR3 DNA sequence: TGCGCCAGCAGCCAAGATAGGTCCCAGAGGGTAGGTGAGACCCAGTACTTC. It translates to CASSQDRSQRVGETQYF.

The V gene is TRBV5-1, the J gene TRBJ1-2; D uncertain. Germline-derived CDR1 and CDR2 are SGHRS and YFSETQ. The CDR3 runs to 13 residues. The ends were cut back, 0 bases at V and 5 bases at J, with 8 bases in the middle. The CDR3 loop reads CASSLDSLYGYTF. In nucleotides, the CDR3 is TGCGCCAGCAGCTTGGACAGCTTATATGGCTACACCTTC.

The chain recombines TRBV7-8 with TRBJ2-5; 11 bases map to TRBD2. Germline values: CDR1 SGHVS, CDR2 FQNEAQ. V dropped 6 bases and J dropped 2; count of bases not matched to a gene: 8. CDR3 length equals 16 residues. CDR3 nucleotides: TGTGCCAGCAGACTTAGCGGGGGGGCGGGTCAAGAGACCCAGTACTTC. This gives the protein CASRLSGGAGQETQYF.

This clone has only a few counts. The J gene is TRBJ2-1, the V gene TRBV11-3, with 9 bases fitting TRBD1. This CDR3 region has 14 residues. Per the germline V gene, CDR1 is SGHNT and CDR2 is YENEEA. J lost 9 bases, V lost 2 bases, and 5 bases had no gene match. The CDR3 protein is CASSLTTGGGEQFF. In DNA form, the CDR3 reads TGTGCCAGCAGCTTAACTACAGGGGGCGGTGAGCAGTTCTTC.

This rearrangement joins TRBV2 to TRBJ2-5; maybe TRBD2 (5 bases). CDR3 length: 14 amino acids. Germline-derived CDR1 and CDR2 are SNHLY and FYNNEI. Trimming removed 8 bases at V and 5 bases at J, with 18 bases between. For the CDR3, the DNA is TGTGCCAGCGCCCGATTACTAGGTGGGGAGACCCAGTACTTC. Translating it yields CASARLLGGETQYF.

V usage is TRBV12-5 and J usage is TRBJ1-5, with 10 bases aligning to TRBD1. V lost 0 bases, J lost 6 bases, and 2 bases stayed unmatched. Germline V gene lookup returns CDR1 LGHNT and CDR2 FRNRAP. The CDR3 runs to 15 residues. The chain's CDR3 is CASGLVRDRGQPQHF. CDR3 DNA sequence: TGTGCTAGTGGTTTGGTACGGGACAGGGGTCAGCCCCAGCATTTT.

V gene TRBV7-8 combines with J gene TRBJ1-5; 7 bases map to TRBD1. The CDR3 has 14 amino acids. Germline CDR1 and CDR2: SGHVS and FQNEAQ. V was clipped by 3 bases and J by 7 bases; unmatched bases: 6. The CDR3 region is CASSFLGGGQPQHF. The CDR3 DNA reads TGTGCCAGCAGCTTCCTAGGGGGCGGACAGCCCCAGCATTTT.

Of note for this clone: The sample carries other DNA sequences with the same CDR3. This sequence joins TRBV4-3 and TRBJ2-1; TRBD2 matches at 9 bases. The CDR3 covers 14 residues. With V trimmed by 1 base and J by 6 bases, 1 base remained unmatched. Per the germline V gene, CDR1 is LGHNA and CDR2 is YSLEER. The CDR3 protein is CASSQALAGNEQFF. CDR3 sequence (DNA): TGCGCCAGCAGCCAAGCACTAGCGGGCAATGAGCAGTTCTTC.

This clone was detected only a few times. The chain has TRBV4-1 and TRBJ2-7; 11 positions agree with TRBD2. V dropped 0 bases and J dropped 0; count of bases not matched to a gene: 10. Germline CDR1 is MGHRA and CDR2 is YSYEKL. The CDR3 length is 19 residues. CDR3 amino acids: CASSQDLLLAGGTSYEQYF. In DNA form, the CDR3 reads TGCGCCAGCAGCCAAGATCTGCTCTTAGCGGGGGGGACCTCCTACGAGCAGTACTTC.

J is TRBJ2-7 and V is TRBV13; D may be TRBD2 (6 bases). V was shortened by 2 bases and J by 1 base, with 6 bases between the two germline ends. CDR1 and CDR2 from the germline V gene are PRHDT and FYEKMQ (reference sequence). This CDR3 has 13 amino acids. The CDR3 DNA is TGTGCCAGCAGCTTACGGGAGTCCTACGAGCAGTACTTC. Translated: CASSLRESYEQYF.

The chain carries TRBV5-6 and TRBJ2-2, with TRBD1 matching 7 bases. Germline loops: CDR1 SGHDT, CDR2 YYEEEE. The CDR3 is 13 residues long. J lost 5 bases, V lost 5 bases, and 3 bases had no gene match. The DNA for the CDR3 is TGTGCCAGCAGGTCGGGACAGACCGGGGAGCTGTTTTTT. Translation gives CASRSGQTGELFF.